This TCR beta chain comes out of a study of blood T cell repertoires in COVID-19. Assay used: immunoSEQ multiplex PCR; TCRdb lists only in-frame clones, some missing. The sample yields 150,000 or so clones, approximately 90% seen once. The CDR3 consists of 13 residues. V was trimmed by 8 bases and J by 5 bases, leaving 12 bases between them. Germline assignment: CDR1 SNHLY and CDR2 FYNNEI. J is TRBJ2-2 and V is TRBV2; TRBD1 is a possible D gene (6 bases). Sequences were obtained from peripheral blood. This clonotype was obtained from a man aged 50-59 years with acute or convalescent COVID-19. Here the CDR3 DNA reads TGTGCCAGCGATCAGGGGTGGACCGGGGAGCTGTTTTTT. This encodes CASDQGWTGELFF.